A single TCR beta chain is shown here with its context. Its specificity is not known. PBMCs were isolated at a quantity of at least 6 million per sample. At least 5.5 micrograms of total RNA were extracted per sample. It was with a sample-barcoded 5' primer and a J-beta primer mix that a second PCR of roughly 7 to 12 cycles was run. Per sample, CDR3-containing paired-end reads numbered at least 3 million. Each CDR3 protein is one row after TCRdb ran MiXCR on the 5' RACE reads. The repertoire includes about 1.4 million distinct CDR3 sequences, 45% to 70% of them detected once, and 6.5% to 8.5% sits in the top ten. This specimen comes from a study of blood T cells in healthy people across ages. Study-wide results and caveats: Older age went with lower TCR beta diversity per million T cells, in a roughly linear way.

The V gene lost 7 bases and the J gene lost 5 bases, with 14 bases spanning the gap. CDR1 is MNHNY and CDR2 is SVGAGI in the germline V gene (reference sequence). The CDR3 has 13 amino acids. J is TRBJ2-5 and V is TRBV6-6, with D tentatively TRBD1 or TRBD2 (5 bases each). This sequence was found in a young man in good health. Sequencing input: blood. The CDR3 region has the DNA TGTGCCAGCATTCTGGGGGTAGGGGAGACCCAGTACTTC. Translated, it gives CASILGVGETQYF.